The present T cell receptor (beta chain) was sequenced within a study of T cell responses to AZD1222 COVID-19 vaccine. The table came from immunoSEQ multiplex PCR; TCRdb's copy has only in-frame clones and leaves some out. In the table there are about 150,000 clones, 80% to 90% of which are singletons. This CDR3 is 13 amino acids long. Germline CDR1 and CDR2: MNHEY and SMNVEV (reference sequence). Unmatched junction bases numbered 9, after V lost 10 bases and J lost 4 bases. The specimen comprised peripheral blood, sampled on day 0 of MenACWY control vaccination. The rearrangement joins TRBV27 to TRBJ1-2, with 7 bases identical to TRBD1. The origin of this receptor is an adult in good health. This chain's CDR3 is CATRGRDPYGYTF. The CDR3 DNA reads as TGTGCCACTAGGGGGCGGGACCCCTATGGCTACACCTTC.